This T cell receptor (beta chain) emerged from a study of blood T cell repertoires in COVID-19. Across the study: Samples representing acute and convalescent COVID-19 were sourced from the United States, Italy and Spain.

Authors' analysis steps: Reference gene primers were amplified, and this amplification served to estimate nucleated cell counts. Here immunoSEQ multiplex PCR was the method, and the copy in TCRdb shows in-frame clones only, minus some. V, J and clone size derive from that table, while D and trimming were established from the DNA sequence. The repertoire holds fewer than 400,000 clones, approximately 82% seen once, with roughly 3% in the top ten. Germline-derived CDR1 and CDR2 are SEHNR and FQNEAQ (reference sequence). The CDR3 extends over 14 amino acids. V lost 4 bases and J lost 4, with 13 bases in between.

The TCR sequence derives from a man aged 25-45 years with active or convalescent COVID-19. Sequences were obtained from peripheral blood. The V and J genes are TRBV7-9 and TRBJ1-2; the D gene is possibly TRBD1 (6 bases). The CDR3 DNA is TGTGCCAGCAGCTCCCCGACAGGACGCTATGGCTACACCTTC. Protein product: CASSSPTGRYGYTF. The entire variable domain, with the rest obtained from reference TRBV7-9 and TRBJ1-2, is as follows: DTGVSQNPRHKITKRGQNVTFRCDPISEHNRLYWYRQTLGQGPEFLTYFQNEAQLEKSRLLSDRFSAERPKGSFSTLEIQRTEQGDSAMYLCASSSPTGRYGYTFGSGTRLTVV.